This T cell receptor beta chain came from a study of blood T cells in healthy people across ages. Study as a whole: There was about one barcoded beta molecule captured by template switching per two T cells.

The study drew donors from healthy Caucasian individuals in Russia aged roughly 6 to 90. They isolated at least 6 million PBMCs from each sample. CDR1 and CDR2 from the germline V gene are DFQATT and SNEGSKA (reference sequence). The CDR3 has 16 residues. V was trimmed by 0 bases and J by 0 bases, leaving 12 bases between them. A second PCR, run for about 6 to 12 cycles, used a sample-barcoded 5' primer plus a J-beta primer mix. TCRdb ran MiXCR on the 5' RACE reads and lists one entry per CDR3 protein. The table records about 780,000 distinct CDR3 sequences, about 62% of them present only once. J is TRBJ1-5 and V is TRBV20-1; D not certain. This clonotype was obtained from a man in his thirties or forties in good health. Input material: blood. This CDR3 reads CSARDLTDNSNQPQHF. CDR3 coding DNA: TGCAGTGCTAGAGATCTTACAGATAATAGCAATCAGCCCCAGCATTTT.